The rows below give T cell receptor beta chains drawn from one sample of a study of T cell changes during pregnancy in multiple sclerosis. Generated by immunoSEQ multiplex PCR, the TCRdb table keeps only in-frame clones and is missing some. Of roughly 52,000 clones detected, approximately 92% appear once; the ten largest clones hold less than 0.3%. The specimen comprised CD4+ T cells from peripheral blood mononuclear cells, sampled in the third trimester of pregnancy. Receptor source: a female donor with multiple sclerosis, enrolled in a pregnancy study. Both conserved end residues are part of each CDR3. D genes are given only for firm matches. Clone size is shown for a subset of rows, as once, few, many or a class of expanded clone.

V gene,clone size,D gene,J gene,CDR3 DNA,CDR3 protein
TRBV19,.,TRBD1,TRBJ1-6,TGTGCCAGTACTCCGACAGGGGATAATTCACCCCTCCACTTT,CASTPTGDNSPLHF
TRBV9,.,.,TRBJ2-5,TGTGCCAGCAGCGTAGATAAGCAGACCCAGTACTTC,CASSVDKQTQYF
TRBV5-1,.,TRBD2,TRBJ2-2,TGCGCCAGCAAGGAGGCGGGGGGGAACACCGGGGAGCTGTTTTTT,CASKEAGGNTGELFF
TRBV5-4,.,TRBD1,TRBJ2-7,TGTGCCAGCAGCCCGGGACAGGGGCGGTACGAGCAGTACTTC,CASSPGQGRYEQYF
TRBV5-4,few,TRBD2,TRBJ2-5,TGTGCCAGCAGTCTTCCGGGGGGGCTGGGTCTGCTGTACTTC,CASSLPGGLGLLYF
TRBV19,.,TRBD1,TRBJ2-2,TGTGCCAGTAGTAAGGGGGACAGGAACACCGGGGAGCTGTTTTTT,CASSKGDRNTGELFF
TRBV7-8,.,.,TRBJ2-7,TGTGCCAGCAGCACCAGGGCGCATAACACCCGAGAATCCTACGAGCAGTACTTC,CASSTRAHNTRESYEQYF
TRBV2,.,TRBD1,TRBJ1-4,TGTGCCAGCAGTGAGGGGACAGGGTATGAAAAACTGTTTTTT,CASSEGTGYEKLFF
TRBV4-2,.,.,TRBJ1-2,TGTGCCAGCAGCCGCTCGGGAGGGCCCTATGGCTACACCTTC,CASSRSGGPYGYTF
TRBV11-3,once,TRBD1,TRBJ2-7,TGTGCCAGCAGTTTAAGTGACAGGGCCCACGAGCAGTACTTC,CASSLSDRAHEQYF
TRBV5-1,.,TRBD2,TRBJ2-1,TGCGCCAGCAGCCCCGGACTAGCGGCGGCCTACAATGAGCAGTTCTTC,CASSPGLAAAYNEQFF
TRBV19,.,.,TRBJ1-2,TGTGCCAGTAGTAGACTCTATGGCTACACCTTC,CASSRLYGYTF
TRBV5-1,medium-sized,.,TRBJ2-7,TGCGCCAGCAGCTTGGGGCAGGGGGGACGCGAGCAGTACTTC,CASSLGQGGREQYF
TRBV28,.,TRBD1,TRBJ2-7,TGTGCCAGCAGTACCGGGACAGGGGGCTACAAGGGCCCCGGCGAGCAGTACTTC,CASSTGTGGYKGPGEQYF
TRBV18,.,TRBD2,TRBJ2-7,TGTGCCAGCTCAACATTACTAGCGGGGGGATCAGTCGAGCAGTACTTC,CASSTLLAGGSVEQYF
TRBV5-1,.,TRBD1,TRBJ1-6,TGCGCCAGCAGCCTCCCCGGGACAGCAAATAATTCACCCCTCCACTTT,CASSLPGTANNSPLHF
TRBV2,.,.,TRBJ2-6,TGTGCCAGCAGTGAAGATTTCGGCTCTGGGGCCAACGTCCTGACTTTC,CASSEDFGSGANVLTF
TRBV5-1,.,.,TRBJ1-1,TGCGCCAGCAGCCCTATGACAGTGAACACTGAAGCTTTCTTT,CASSPMTVNTEAFF
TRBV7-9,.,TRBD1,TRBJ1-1,TGTGCCAGCAGCTCGAGGACAGGGGCAACTGAAGCTTTCTTT,CASSSRTGATEAFF
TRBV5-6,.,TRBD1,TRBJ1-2,TGTGCCAGCAGCACGACAGGGTATGGCTACACCTTC,CASSTTGYGYTF
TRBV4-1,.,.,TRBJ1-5,TGCGCCAGCAGCCAAGATGGTAAGGGGGGCAATCAGCCCCAGCATTTT,CASSQDGKGGNQPQHF
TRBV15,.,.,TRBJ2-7,TGTGCCACCAGCAGAGATCGTCCGGGACTCTCCTACGAGCAGTACTTC,CATSRDRPGLSYEQYF
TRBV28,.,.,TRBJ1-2,TGTGCCAGCAGTACCCAGGGATTTGGCTACACCTTC,CASSTQGFGYTF
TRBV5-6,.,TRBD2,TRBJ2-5,TGTGCCAGCAGCTCCTCGAGTGGCGGGAGGGGGGGGACCCAGTACTTC,CASSSSSGGRGGTQYF
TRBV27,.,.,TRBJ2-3,TGTGCCAGCAGTACGACCTACTTGCGGGGCTCCACAGATACGCAGTATTTT,CASSTTYLRGSTDTQYF
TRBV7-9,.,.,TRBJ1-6,TGTGCCAGCAGCTTAGGAGGGCTTGCTTCACCCCTCCACTTT,CASSLGGLASPLHF
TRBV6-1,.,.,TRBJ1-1,TGTGCCAGCAGTGAACTGGGGGGTCGGATGGGCACTGAAGCTTTCTTT,CASSELGGRMGTEAFF
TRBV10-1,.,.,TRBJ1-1,TGCGCCAGCATCAGGGAAGGGAACACTGAAGCTTTCTTT,CASIREGNTEAFF
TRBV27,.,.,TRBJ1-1,TGTGCCTCACACCCAGGGCTCAACACTGAAGCTTTCTTT,CASHPGLNTEAFF
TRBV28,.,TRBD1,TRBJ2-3,TGTGCCAGCAGTCTAGAGGGACAGGGGTACACAGATACGCAGTATTTT,CASSLEGQGYTDTQYF
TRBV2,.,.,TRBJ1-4,TGTGCCAGCCGAGACAGGAATAATGAAAAACTGTTTTTT,CASRDRNNEKLFF
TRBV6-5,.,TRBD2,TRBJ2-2,TGTGCCAGCAGTACCGAACGGGGGGCCGGGGAGCTGTTTTTT,CASSTERGAGELFF
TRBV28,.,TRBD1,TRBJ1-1,TGTGCCAGCAGAACAGGGGGAAACACTGAAGCTTTCTTT,CASRTGGNTEAFF
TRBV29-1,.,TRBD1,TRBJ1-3,TGCAGCGGGATGGGACAGGGGACTGGAAACACCATATATTTT,CSGMGQGTGNTIYF
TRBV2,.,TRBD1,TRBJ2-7,TGTGCCAGCAGTCTCGGACAGGGCGGTGCGTACGAGCAGTACTTC,CASSLGQGGAYEQYF
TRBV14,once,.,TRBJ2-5,TGTGCCAGCAGCCAGGGGGCGCGTTCGGAGACCCAGTACTTC,CASSQGARSETQYF
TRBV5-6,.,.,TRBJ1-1,TGTGCCAGCAGCTCCTATCCGGGACAGAACACTGAAGCTTTCTTT,CASSSYPGQNTEAFF
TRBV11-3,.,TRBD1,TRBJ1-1,TGTGCCAGCAGCCCTGGGTGGACAGGGAGTGAAGCTTTCTTT,CASSPGWTGSEAFF
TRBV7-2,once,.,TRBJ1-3,TGTGCCAGCAGCATCGGGAGGTCAGAAACTGGAAACACCATATATTTT,CASSIGRSETGNTIYF
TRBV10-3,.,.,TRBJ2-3,TGTGCCATCTCCGGACGGACAACGAGCACAGATACGCAGTATTTT,CAISGRTTSTDTQYF
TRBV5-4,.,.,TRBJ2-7,TGTGCCAGCAGCACATGGTCGGGAGTGAAGGAGCAGTACTTC,CASSTWSGVKEQYF
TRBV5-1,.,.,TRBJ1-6,TGCGCCAGCAGCCCCCGGACAGATAATTCACCCCTCCACTTT,CASSPRTDNSPLHF
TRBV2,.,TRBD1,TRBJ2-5,TGTGCCAGCAGTGATAGGACAGGGGGCCCCCAAGAGACCCAGTACTTC,CASSDRTGGPQETQYF
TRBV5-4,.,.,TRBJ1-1,TGTGCCAGCAGCCCGGGCGGGGGTGAAGCTTTCTTT,CASSPGGGEAFF
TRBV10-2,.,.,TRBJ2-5,TGCGCCAGCAGTCCCGGGAAGCAAGAGACCCAGTACTTC,CASSPGKQETQYF
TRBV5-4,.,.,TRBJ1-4,TGTGCCAGCAGCTCCGGGTTTCGTAATGAAAAACTGTTTTTT,CASSSGFRNEKLFF
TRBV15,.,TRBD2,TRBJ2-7,TGTGCCACCAGCAGAGATGTCCCCACACTAGCGGAGGGCTACGAGCAGTACTTC,CATSRDVPTLAEGYEQYF
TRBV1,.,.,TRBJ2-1,TGCACCAGCAGCGGCTGCGGGGGGCCTTCCTACAATGAGCAGTTCTTC,CTSSGCGGPSYNEQFF
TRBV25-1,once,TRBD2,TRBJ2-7,TGTGCCAGCAGAGGGGGACTAGCGGGGGGGCAACCTTACGAGCAGTACTTC,CASRGGLAGGQPYEQYF